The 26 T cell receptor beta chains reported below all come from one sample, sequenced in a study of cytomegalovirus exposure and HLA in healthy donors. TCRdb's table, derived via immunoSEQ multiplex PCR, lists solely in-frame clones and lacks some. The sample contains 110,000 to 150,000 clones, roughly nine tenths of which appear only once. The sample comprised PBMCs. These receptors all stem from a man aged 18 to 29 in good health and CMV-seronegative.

The chain's CDR3 is CASSLSGDYGYTF. CDR3 in DNA: TGTGCCAGCAGCTTAAGCGGGGACTATGGCTACACCTTC. The rearrangement joins TRBV5-6 to TRBJ1-2; D is unclear. With 2 bases removed from V and 3 bases from J, the gap between germline ends came to 8 bases. This CDR3 comprises 13 residues. CDR1 is SGHDT and CDR2 is YYEEEE in the germline V gene.

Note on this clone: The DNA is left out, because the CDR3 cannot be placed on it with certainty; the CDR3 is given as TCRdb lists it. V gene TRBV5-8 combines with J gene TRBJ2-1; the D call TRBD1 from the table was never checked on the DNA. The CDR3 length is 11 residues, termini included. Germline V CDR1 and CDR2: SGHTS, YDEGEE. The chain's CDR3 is CASSFGRGAFF.

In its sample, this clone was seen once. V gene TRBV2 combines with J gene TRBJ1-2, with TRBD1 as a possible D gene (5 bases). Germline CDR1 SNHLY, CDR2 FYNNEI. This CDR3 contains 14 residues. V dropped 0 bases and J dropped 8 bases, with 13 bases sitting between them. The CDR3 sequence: CASSEAPQGRGYTF. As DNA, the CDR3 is TGTGCCAGCAGTGAAGCCCCGCAGGGCCGAGGCTACACCTTC.

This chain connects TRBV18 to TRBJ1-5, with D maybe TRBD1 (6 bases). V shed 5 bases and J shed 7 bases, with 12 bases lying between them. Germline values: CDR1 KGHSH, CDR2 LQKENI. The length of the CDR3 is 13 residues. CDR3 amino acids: CASSDRLGQPQHF. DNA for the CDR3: TGTGCCAGCTCAGACAGGCTGGGCCAGCCCCAGCATTTT.

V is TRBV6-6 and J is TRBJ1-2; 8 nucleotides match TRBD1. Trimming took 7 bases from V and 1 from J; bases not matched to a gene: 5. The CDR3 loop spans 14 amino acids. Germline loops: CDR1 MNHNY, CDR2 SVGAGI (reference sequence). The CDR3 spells CASKDRAFNYGYTF. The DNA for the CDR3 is TGTGCCAGCAAGGACAGGGCCTTTAACTATGGCTACACCTTC.

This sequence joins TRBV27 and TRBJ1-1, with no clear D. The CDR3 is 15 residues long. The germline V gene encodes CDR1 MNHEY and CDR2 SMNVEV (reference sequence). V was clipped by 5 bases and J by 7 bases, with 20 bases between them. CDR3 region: CASSLQSGPQVEAFF. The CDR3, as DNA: TGTGCCAGCAGTCTCCAGAGCGGCCCCCAGGTTGAAGCTTTCTTT.

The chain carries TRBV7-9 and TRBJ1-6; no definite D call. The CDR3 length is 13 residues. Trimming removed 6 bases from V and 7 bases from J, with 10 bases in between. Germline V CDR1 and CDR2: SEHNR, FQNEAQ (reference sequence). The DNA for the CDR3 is TGTGCCAGCAGTCGAACGGGAAATTCACCCCTCCACTTT. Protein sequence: CASSRTGNSPLHF. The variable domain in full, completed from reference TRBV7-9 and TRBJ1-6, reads DTGVSQNPRHKITKRGQNVTFRCDPISEHNRLYWYRQTLGQGPEFLTYFQNEAQLEKSRLLSDRFSAERPKGSFSTLEIQRTEQGDSAMYLCASSRTGNSPLHFGNGTRLTVT.

In nucleotides, the CDR3 is TGTGCCAGCAGCTCCCTTCCCTCGACAGGGCCTTATGGCTACACCTTC. This translates into CASSSLPSTGPYGYTF. The chain carries TRBV7-2 and TRBJ1-2, with 7 bases fitting TRBD1. The V gene's germline CDR1 is SGHTA and CDR2 FQGNSA. The trim removed 4 bases at V and 5 bases at J, leaving 13 bases unmatched. The CDR3 runs 16 residues.

The CDR3 protein is CASSLGTSLLSDTQYF. The CDR3 DNA follows: TGTGCCAGTAGTCTCGGGACTAGCTTGCTATCAGATACGCAGTATTTT. V gene TRBV19 combines with J gene TRBJ2-3; the match to TRBD2 covers 9 bases. V lost 5 bases, J lost 4 bases, and 10 bases stayed unmatched. Germline CDR1 reads LNHDA; CDR2 reads SQIVND (reference sequence). This CDR3 is 16 amino acids long.

CDR3 nucleotide sequence: TGTGCCAGCAGCCCTAGCGGATCCTACGAGCAGTACGTC. It encodes CASSPSGSYEQYV. The V and J genes are TRBV6-6 and TRBJ2-7; 7 bases line up with TRBD2. Germline-derived CDR1 and CDR2 are MNHNY and SVGAGI (reference sequence). The CDR3 has 13 residues. V trimming: 6 bases; J trimming: 1 base; junction bases outside the gene matches: 3.

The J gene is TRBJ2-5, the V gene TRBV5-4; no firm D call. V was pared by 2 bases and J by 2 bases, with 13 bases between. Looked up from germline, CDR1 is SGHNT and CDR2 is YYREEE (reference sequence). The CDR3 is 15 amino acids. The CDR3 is CASSFGWLQQETQYF. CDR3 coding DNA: TGTGCCAGCAGCTTCGGGTGGCTACAACAAGAGACCCAGTACTTC.

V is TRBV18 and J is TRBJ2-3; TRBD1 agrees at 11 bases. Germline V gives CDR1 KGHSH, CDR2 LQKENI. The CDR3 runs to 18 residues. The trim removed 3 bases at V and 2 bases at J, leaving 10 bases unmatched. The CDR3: CASSPLEWTGGLTDTQYF. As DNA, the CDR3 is TGTGCCAGCTCACCGTTAGAGTGGACAGGGGGCCTCACAGATACGCAGTATTTT.

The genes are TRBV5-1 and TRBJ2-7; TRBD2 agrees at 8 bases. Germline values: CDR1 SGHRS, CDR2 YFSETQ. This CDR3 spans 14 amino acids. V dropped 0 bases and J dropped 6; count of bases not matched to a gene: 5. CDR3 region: CASSLEAGEGEQYV. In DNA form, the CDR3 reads TGCGCCAGCAGCTTGGAAGCGGGAGAAGGCGAGCAGTACGTC.

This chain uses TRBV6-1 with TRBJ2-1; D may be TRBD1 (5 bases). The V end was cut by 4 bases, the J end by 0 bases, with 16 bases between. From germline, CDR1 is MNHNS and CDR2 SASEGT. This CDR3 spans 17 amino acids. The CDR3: CASSAPRDSGSYNEQFF. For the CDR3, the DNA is TGTGCCAGCAGTGCCCCCAGGGATTCTGGCTCCTACAATGAGCAGTTCTTC.

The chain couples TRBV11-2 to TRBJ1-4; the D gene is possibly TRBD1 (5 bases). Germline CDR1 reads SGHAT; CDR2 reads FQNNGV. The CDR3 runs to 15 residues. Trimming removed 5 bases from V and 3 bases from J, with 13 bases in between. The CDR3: CASSHAREANEKLFF. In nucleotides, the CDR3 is TGTGCCAGCAGCCACGCCAGGGAGGCTAATGAAAAACTGTTTTTT.

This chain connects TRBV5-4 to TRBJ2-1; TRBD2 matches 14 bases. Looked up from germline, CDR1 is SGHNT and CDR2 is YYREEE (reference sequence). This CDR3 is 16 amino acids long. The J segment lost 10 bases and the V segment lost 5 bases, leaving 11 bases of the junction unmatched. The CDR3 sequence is CASSLPGLAGEREQFF. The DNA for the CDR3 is TGTGCCAGCAGTCTTCCGGGACTAGCGGGAGAGAGGGAGCAGTTCTTC.

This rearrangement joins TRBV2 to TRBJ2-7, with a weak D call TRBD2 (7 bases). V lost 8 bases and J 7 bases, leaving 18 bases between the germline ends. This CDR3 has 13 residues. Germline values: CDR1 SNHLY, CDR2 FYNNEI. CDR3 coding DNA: TGTGCCAGCCAACCCGCGGGGGCCGGGGAGCAGTACTTC. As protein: CASQPAGAGEQYF.

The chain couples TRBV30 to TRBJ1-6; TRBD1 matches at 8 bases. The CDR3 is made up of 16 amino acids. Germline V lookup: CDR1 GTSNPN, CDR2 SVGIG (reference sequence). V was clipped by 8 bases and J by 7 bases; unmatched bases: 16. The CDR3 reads CATGGFDPFRNSPLHF. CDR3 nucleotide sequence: TGTGCCACAGGGGGTTTTGATCCCTTTAGAAATTCACCCCTCCACTTT.

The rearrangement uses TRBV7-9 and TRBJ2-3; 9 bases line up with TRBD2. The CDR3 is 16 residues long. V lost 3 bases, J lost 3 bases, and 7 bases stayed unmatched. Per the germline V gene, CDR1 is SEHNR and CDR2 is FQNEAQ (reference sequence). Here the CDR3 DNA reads TGTGCCAGCAGCTTTACGCGGGGGGGCTCTACAGATACGCAGTATTTT. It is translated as CASSFTRGGSTDTQYF. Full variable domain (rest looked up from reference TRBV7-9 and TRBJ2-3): DTGVSQNPRHKITKRGQNVTFRCDPISEHNRLYWYRQTLGQGPEFLTYFQNEAQLEKSRLLSDRFSAERPKGSFSTLEIQRTEQGDSAMYLCASSFTRGGSTDTQYFGPGTRLTVL.

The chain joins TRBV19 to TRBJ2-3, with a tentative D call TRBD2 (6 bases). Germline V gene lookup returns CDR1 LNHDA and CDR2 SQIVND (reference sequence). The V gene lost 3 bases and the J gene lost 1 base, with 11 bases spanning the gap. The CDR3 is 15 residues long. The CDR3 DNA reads TGTGCCAGTAGTATTTACTCTAGCGGCACAGATACGCAGTATTTT. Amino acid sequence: CASSIYSSGTDTQYF. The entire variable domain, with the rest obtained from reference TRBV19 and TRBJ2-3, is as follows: DGGITQSPKYLFRKEGQNVTLSCEQNLNHDAMYWYRQDPGQGLRLIYYSQIVNDFQKGDIAEGYSVSREKKESFPLTVTSAQKNPTAFYLCASSIYSSGTDTQYFGPGTRLTVL.

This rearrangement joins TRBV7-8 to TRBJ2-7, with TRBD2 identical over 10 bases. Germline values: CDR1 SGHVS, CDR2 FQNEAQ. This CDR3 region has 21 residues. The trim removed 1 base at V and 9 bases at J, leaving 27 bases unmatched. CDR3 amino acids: CASSLDRAGTSDPLSYGVQYV. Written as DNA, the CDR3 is TGTGCCAGCAGCTTAGACAGGGCCGGGACTAGCGACCCCTTATCGTATGGTGTGCAGTACGTC.

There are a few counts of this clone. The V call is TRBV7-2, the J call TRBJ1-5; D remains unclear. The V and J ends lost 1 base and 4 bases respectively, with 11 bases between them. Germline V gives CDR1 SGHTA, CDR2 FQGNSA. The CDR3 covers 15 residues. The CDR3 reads CASSLVRNGNQPQHF. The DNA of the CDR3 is TGTGCCAGCAGCTTAGTCCGGAACGGGAATCAGCCCCAGCATTTT.

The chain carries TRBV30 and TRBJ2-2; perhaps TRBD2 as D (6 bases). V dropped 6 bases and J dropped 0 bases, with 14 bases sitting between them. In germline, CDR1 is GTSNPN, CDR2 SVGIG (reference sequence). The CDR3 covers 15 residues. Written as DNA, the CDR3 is TGTGCCTGCCTCGGAGGGAGATCGAACACCGGGGAGCTGTTTTTT. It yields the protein CACLGGRSNTGELFF.

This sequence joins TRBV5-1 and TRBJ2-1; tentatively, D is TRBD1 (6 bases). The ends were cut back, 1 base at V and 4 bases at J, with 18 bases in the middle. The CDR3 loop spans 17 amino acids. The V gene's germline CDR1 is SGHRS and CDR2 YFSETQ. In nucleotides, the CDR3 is TGCGCCAGCAGCTTGCAGCGTGAAAGGGGGTTTTACAATGAGCAGTTCTTC. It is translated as CASSLQRERGFYNEQFF.

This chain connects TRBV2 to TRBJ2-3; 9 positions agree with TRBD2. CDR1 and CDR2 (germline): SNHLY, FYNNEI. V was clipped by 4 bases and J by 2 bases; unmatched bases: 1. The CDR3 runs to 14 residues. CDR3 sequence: CASSASGDTDTQYF. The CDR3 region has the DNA TGTGCCAGCAGTGCTAGCGGGGACACAGATACGCAGTATTTT. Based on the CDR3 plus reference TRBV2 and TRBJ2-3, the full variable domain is EPEVTQTPSHQVTQMGQEVILRCVPISNHLYFYWYRQILGQKVEFLVSFYNNEISEKSEIFDDQFSVERPDGSNFTLKIRSTKLEDSAMYFCASSASGDTDTQYFGPGTRLTVL.

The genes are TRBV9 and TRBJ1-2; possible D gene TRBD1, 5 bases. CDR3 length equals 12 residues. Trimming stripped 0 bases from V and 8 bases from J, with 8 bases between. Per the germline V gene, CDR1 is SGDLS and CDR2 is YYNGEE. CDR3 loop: CASSVGGGGYTF. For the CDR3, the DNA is TGTGCCAGCAGCGTAGGGGGCGGCGGCTACACCTTC. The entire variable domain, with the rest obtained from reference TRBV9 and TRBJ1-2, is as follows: DSGVTQTPKHLITATGQRVTLRCSPRSGDLSVYWYQQSLDQGLQFLIQYYNGEERAKGNILERFSAQQFPDLHSELNLSSLELGDSALYFCASSVGGGGYTFGSGTRLTVV.